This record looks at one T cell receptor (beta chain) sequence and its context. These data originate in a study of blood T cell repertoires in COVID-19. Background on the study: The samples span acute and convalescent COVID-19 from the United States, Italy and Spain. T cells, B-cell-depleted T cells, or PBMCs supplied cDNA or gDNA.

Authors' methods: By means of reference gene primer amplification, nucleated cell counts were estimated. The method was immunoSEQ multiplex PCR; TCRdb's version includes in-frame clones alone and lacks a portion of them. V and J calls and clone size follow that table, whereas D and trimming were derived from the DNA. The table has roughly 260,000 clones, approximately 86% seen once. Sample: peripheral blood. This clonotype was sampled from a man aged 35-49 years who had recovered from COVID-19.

This chain's CDR3 is CASSLGGLVKRHEQFF. The CDR3 region has the DNA TGTGCCAGCAGTTTGGGAGGACTAGTTAAAAGGCATGAGCAGTTCTTC. J is TRBJ2-1 and V is TRBV28, with 7 bases fitting TRBD2. The CDR3 spans 16 residues. V lost 3 bases and J lost 8; bases outside the gene matches: 13. Germline V lookup: CDR1 MDHEN, CDR2 SYDVKM.